This T cell receptor beta chain derives from a study of blood T cells in healthy people across ages. Study-wide points: The donors' CMV status was not determined, possibly confounding changes in expanded clonotypes. A strong correlation was found between TCR beta diversity and the percentage of naive T cells.

This CDR3 contains 16 residues. Germline loops: CDR1 SGHRS, CDR2 YFSETQ. Then a second PCR, running about 6 to 12 cycles, was carried out with a sample-barcoded 5' primer and a J-beta primer mix. TCRdb passed the 5' RACE reads through MiXCR, listing each CDR3 protein once. The table includes about 600,000 distinct CDR3 sequences, around 48% detected once. About this clonotype itself: What it binds is not known. Its ends do not fully match the called genes, so a read error is possible.

The V and J genes are TRBV5-1 and TRBJ2-3; the D gene is possibly TRBD2 (6 bases). Input material: blood. This TCR was recovered from a man at least 80 years old in good health. CDR3 in amino acids: CASGLDGTPVADTQYF. The CDR3 nucleotides read TGCGCCAGCGGCTTGGACGGGACTCCGGTTGCGGATACGCAGTATTTT.